These T cell receptor gamma chains were read from a single sample in a study of Vγ9Vδ2 T cells in congenital toxoplasmosis. TCRdb fed the reads to CATT. The data contain hundreds of gamma-chain clones, less than 25% of them singletons. The material sequenced was gamma-delta T cells from blood. These receptors all come from a child under 10 years old born to a mother with Toxoplasma gondii infection during pregnancy, either congenitally infected or uninfected (not recorded which). The CDR3 runs from the conserved cysteine through the conserved F or W. The order of the fields is clone size, V gene, J gene, CDR3 protein, CDR3 DNA. The size entry gives once, few or many counts, or a class when the clone is expanded.

clone_size: large
v_call: TRGV9
j_call: TRGJP
cdr3_aa: CALWEVLLGKKIKVF
cdr3_nt: TGTGCCTTGTGGGAGGTGTTGTTGGGCAAAAAAATCAAGGTATTT

clone_size: large
v_call: TRGV9
j_call: TRGJP
cdr3_aa: CALWDQELGKKIKVF
cdr3_nt: TGTGCCTTGTGGGACCAAGAGTTGGGCAAAAAAATCAAGGTATTT

clone_size: large
v_call: TRGV9
j_call: TRGJP
cdr3_aa: CALWEPQELGKKIKVF
cdr3_nt: TGTGCCTTGTGGGAGCCACAAGAGTTGGGCAAAAAAATCAAGGTATTT

clone_size: medium-sized
v_call: TRGV9
j_call: TRGJP
cdr3_aa: CALWEVRELGKKIKLF
cdr3_nt: TGTGCCTTGTGGGAGGTGAGAGAGTTGGGCAAAAAAATCAAGTTATTT

clone_size: few
v_call: TRGV9
j_call: TRGJP
cdr3_aa: CALWESQELGKKIKVF
cdr3_nt: TGTGCCTTGTGGGAGAGCCAAGAGTTGGGCAAAAAAATCAAGGTATTT

clone_size: large
v_call: TRGV10
j_call: TRGJ1/TRGJ2
cdr3_aa: CAAWRYKKLF
cdr3_nt: TGTGCTGCGTGGAGGTATAAGAAACTCTTT

clone_size: medium-sized
v_call: TRGV9
j_call: TRGJP
cdr3_aa: CALWEVGELGKKIKVF
cdr3_nt: TGTGCCTTGTGGGAGGTAGGAGAGTTGGGCAAAAAAATCAAGGTATTT

clone_size: few
v_call: TRGV9
j_call: TRGJP
cdr3_aa: CALWEVQELGKKVF
cdr3_nt: TGTGCCTTGTGGGAGGTGCAAGAGTTGGGCAAAAAAGTGTTC

clone_size: large
v_call: TRGV10
j_call: TRGJP1
cdr3_aa: CAAWDYKEDTTGWFKIF
cdr3_nt: TGTGCTGCGTGGGATTATAAGGAGGATACCACTGGTTGGTTCAAGATATTT

clone_size: hyperexpanded
v_call: TRGV9
j_call: TRGJP
cdr3_aa: CALWESLKELGKKIKVF
cdr3_nt: TGTGCCTTGTGGGAGTCGCTAAAGGAGTTGGGCAAAAAAATCAAGGTATTT

clone_size: large
v_call: TRGV3
j_call: TRGJ1/TRGJ2
cdr3_aa: CATWDRPGDYKKLF
cdr3_nt: TGTGCCACCTGGGACAGGCCTGGGGATTATAAGAAACTCTTT

clone_size: medium-sized
v_call: TRGV9
j_call: TRGJP
cdr3_aa: CALWEVGLGKKIKVF
cdr3_nt: TGTGCCTTGTGGGAGGTGGGATTGGGCAAAAAAATCAAGGTATTT